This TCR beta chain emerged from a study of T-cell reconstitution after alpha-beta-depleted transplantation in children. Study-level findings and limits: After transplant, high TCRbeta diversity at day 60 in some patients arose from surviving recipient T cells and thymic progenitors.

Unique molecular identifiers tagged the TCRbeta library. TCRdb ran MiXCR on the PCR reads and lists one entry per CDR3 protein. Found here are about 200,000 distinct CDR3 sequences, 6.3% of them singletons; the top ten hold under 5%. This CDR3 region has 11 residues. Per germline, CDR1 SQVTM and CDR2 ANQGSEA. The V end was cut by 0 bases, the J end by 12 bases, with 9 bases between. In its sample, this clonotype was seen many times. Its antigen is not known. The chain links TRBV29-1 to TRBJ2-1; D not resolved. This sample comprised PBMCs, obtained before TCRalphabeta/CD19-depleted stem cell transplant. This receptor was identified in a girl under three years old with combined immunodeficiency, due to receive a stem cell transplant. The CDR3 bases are TGCAGCGTTGAAGACCTAGGGCTGCAGTTCTTC. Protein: CSVEDLGLQFF.